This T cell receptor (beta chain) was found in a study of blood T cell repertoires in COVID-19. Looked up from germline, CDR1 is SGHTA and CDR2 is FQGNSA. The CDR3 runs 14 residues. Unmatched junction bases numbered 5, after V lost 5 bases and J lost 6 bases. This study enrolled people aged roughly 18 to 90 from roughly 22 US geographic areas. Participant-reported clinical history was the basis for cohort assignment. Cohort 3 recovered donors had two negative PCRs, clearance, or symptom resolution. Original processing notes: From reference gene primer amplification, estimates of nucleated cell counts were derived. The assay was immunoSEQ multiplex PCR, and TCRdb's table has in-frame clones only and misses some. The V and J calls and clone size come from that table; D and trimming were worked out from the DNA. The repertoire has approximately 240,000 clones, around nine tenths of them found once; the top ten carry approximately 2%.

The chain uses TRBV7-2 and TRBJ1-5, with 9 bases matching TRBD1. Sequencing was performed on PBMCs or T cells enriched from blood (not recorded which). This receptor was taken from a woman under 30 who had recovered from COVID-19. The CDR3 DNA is TGTGCCAGCAGCACCGGGACAGGGCGTCAGCCCCAGCATTTT. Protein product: CASSTGTGRQPQHF. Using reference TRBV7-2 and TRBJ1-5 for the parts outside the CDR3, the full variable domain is GAGVSQSPSNKVTEKGKDVELRCDPISGHTALYWYRQSLGQGLEFLIYFQGNSAPDKSGLPSDRFSAERTGGSVSTLTIQRTQQEDSAVYLCASSTGTGRQPQHFGDGTRLSIL.